The table lists the clone carrying this TCR beta chain with a count of one. Antigen unknown. After extraction with the RNeasy kit, 0.5 to 1 ug of the RNA was reverse transcribed using random hexamers. TCRdb fed the immunoSEQ multiplex PCR reads into MiXCR, producing one record per CDR3 protein. The sample lists about 200,000 distinct CDR3 sequences; around nine tenths were seen once. The record originates from a study of CD8 T cells in Susac syndrome. The study, taken as a whole, reports: An acknowledgment was made by the study that its TCR sequencing and HLA analysis involved relatively few individuals. Within Susac syndrome CD4+ T cell repertoires, clonal expansion was not evident.

CD8+ and CD4+ T cells taken from blood had their TCR beta sequenced. TEMRA cells were enriched by FACS, and CD4+ and CD8+ T cells were negatively isolated. The CDR3 spans 14 residues. Per the germline V gene, CDR1 is SGHRS and CDR2 is YFSETQ. Trimming removed 6 bases from V and 2 bases from J, with 12 bases in between. This chain uses TRBV5-1 with TRBJ2-1, with D maybe TRBD2 (6 bases). Sequencing input: CD4+ T cells from PBMCs. The TCR comes from a human donor with Susac syndrome. CDR3 loop: CASTRDSTYNEQFF. The CDR3 nucleotides read TGCGCCAGCACCCGGGACTCTACCTACAATGAGCAGTTCTTC.